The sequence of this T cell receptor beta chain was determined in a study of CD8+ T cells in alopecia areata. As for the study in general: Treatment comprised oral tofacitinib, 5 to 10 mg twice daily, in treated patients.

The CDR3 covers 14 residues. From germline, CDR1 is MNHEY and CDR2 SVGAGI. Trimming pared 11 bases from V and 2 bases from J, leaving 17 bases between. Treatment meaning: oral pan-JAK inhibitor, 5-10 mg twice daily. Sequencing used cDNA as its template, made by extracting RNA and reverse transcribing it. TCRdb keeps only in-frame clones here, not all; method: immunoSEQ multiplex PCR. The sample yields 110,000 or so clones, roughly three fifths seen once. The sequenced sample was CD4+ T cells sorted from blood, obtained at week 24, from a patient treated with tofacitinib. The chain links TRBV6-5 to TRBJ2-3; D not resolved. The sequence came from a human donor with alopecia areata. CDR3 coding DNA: TGTGCCTCGGCGAGAGTGGTCCCCACAGATACGCAGTATTTT. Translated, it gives CASARVVPTDTQYF.